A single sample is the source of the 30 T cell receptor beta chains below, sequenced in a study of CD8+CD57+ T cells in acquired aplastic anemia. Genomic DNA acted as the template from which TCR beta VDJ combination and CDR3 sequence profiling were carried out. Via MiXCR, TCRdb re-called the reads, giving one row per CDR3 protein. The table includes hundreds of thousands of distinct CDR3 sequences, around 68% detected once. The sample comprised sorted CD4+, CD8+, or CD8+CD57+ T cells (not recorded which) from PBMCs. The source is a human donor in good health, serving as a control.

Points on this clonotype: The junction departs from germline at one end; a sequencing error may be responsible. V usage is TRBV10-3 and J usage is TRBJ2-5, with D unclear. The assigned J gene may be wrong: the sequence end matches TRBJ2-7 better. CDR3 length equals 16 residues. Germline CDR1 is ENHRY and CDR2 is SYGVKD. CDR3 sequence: CAISKSRLSGPYEQYF. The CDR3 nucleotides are TGTGCCATCAGTAAGTCGCGGCTATCGGGTCCCTACGAGCAGTACTTC.

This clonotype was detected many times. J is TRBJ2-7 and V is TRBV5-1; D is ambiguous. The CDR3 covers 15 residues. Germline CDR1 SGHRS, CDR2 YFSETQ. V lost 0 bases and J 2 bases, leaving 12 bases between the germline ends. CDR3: CASSLVADGPYEQYF. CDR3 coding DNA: TGCGCCAGCAGCTTGGTGGCAGATGGACCCTACGAGCAGTACTTC.

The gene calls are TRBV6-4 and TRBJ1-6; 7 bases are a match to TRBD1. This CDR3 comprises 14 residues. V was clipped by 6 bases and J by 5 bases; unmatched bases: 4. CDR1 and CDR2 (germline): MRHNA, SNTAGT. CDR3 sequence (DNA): TGTGCCAGCAGGGGCGACAGGGATAATTCACCCCTCCACTTT. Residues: CASRGDRDNSPLHF.

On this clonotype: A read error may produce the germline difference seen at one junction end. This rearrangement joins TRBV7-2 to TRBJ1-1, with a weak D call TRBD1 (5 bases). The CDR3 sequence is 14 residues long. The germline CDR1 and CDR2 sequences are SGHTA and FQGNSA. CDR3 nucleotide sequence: TGTGCCAGCAGCTCGAGGGGACGAAACCCCTATGGCTACTTT. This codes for CASSSRGRNPYGYF.

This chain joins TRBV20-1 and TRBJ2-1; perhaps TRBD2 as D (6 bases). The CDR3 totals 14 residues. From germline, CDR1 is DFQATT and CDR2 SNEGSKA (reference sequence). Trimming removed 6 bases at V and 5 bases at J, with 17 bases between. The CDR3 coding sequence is TGCAGTGCCGGGGGAAGAGTGGGAAACAATGAGCAGTTCTTC. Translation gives CSAGGRVGNNEQFF.

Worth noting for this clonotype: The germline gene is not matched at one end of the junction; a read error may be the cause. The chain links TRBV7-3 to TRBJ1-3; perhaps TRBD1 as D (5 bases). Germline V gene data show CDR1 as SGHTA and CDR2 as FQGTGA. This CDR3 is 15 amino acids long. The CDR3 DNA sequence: TGTGCCACCAGCCTGCAGGGCTCCTCTGGAAACACCATATATTTT. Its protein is CATSLQGSSGNTIYF.

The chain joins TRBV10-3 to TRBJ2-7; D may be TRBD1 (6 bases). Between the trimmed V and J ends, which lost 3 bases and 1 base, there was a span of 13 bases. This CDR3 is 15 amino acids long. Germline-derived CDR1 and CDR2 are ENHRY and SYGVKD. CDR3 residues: CAISDRGAESYEQYF. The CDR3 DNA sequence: TGTGCCATCAGTGACAGGGGCGCCGAATCCTACGAGCAGTACTTC.

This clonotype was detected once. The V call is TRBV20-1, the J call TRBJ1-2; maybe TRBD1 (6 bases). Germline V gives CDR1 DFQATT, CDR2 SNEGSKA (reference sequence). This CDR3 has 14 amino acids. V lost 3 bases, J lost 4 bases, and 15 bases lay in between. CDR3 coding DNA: TGCAGTGCTAGGAGGGGGGAGTATGGCTATGGCTACACCTTC. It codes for CSARRGEYGYGYTF.

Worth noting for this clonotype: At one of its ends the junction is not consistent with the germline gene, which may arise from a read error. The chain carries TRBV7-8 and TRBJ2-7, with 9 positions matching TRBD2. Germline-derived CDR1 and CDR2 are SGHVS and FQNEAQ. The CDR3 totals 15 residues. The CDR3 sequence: CATSFRGGAIDTQYF. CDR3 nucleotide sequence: TGTGCCACCAGCTTTCGCGGGGGGGCTATCGACACGCAGTACTTC.

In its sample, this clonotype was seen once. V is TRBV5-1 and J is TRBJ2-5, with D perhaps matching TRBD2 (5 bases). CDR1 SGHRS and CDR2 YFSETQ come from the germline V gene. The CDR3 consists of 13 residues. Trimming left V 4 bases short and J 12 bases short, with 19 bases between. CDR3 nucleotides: TGCGCCAGCAGCCCGGGATCTGAAGGCACTAAGTACTTC. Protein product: CASSPGSEGTKYF.

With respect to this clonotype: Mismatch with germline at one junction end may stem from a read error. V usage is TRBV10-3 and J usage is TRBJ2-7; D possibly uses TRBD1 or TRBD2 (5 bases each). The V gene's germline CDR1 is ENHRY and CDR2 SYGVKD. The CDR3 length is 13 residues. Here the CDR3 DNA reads TGTGCCAGCGGGCAGGGCCTACCCTACGAGCACTACTTC. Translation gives CASGQGLPYEHYF.

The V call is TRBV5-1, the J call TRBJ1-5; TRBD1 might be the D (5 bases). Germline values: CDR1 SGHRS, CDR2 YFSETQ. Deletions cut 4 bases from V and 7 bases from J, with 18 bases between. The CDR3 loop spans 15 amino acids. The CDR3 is CASSGGGGYDQPQHF. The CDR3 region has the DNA TGCGCCAGCAGCGGCGGGGGAGGCTACGACCAGCCCCAGCATTTT.

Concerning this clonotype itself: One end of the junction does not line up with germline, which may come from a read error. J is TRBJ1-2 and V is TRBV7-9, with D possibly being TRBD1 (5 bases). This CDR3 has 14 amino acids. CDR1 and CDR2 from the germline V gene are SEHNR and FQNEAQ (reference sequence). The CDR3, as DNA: TGTGCCAGCAGCTCGGGGGGGGGGAGCGACGGCCCCACGTTC. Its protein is CASSSGGGSDGPTF.

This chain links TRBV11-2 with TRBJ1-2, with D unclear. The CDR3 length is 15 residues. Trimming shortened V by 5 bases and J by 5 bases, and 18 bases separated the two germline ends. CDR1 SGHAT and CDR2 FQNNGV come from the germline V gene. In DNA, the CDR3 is TGTGCCAGCAGCCAAGATTCGGGAATCGTTTATGGCTACACCTTC. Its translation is CASSQDSGIVYGYTF. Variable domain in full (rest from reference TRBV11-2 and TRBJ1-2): EAGVAQSPRYKIIEKRQSVAFWCNPISGHATLYWYQQILGQGPKLLIQFQNNGVVDDSQLPKDRFSAERLKGVDSTLKIQPAKLEDSAVYLCASSQDSGIVYGYTFGSGTRLTVV.

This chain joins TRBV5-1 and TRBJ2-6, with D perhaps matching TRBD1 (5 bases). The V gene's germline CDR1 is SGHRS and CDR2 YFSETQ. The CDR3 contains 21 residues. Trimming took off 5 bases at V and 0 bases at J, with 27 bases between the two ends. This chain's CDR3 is CASSFDSSGNRVSSGANVLTF. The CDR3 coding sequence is TGCGCCAGCAGTTTCGACAGCTCTGGAAATAGAGTCAGCTCTGGGGCCAACGTCCTGACTTTC.

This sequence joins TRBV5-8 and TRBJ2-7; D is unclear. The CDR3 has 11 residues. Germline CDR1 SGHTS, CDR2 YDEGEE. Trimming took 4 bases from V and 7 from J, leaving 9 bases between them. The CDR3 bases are TGTGCCAGCAGCCACAGCACAGAGCAGTACTTC. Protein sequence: CASSHSTEQYF.

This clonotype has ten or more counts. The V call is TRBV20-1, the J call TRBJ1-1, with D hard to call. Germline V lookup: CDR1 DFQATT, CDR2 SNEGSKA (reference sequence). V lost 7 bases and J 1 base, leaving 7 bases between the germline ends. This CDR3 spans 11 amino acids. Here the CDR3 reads CSVPRNTEAFF. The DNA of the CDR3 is TGCAGTGTCCCGAGGAACACTGAAGCTTTCTTT.

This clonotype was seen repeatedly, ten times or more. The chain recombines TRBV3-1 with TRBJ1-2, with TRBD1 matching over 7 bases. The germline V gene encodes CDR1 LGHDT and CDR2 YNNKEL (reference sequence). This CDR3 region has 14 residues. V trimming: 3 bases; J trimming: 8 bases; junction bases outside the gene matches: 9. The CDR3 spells CASSQWTGPGGYTF. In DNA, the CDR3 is TGTGCCAGCAGCCAGTGGACAGGTCCCGGGGGCTACACCTTC.

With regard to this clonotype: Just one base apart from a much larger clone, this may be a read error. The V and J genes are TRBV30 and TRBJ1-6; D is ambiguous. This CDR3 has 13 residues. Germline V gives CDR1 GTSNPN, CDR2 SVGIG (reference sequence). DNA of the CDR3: TGTGCCTGGAGTGCGGGCGATAATTCACCCCCCCACTTT. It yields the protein CAWSAGDNSPPHF.

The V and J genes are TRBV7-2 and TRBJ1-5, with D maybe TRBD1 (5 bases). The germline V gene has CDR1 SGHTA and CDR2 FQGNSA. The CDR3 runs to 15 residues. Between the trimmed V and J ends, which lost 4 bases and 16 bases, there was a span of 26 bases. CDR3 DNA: TGTGCCAGCAGCTCCTCGGGAGGGGATCAGCACCAGCATCATTTT. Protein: CASSSSGGDQHQHHF.

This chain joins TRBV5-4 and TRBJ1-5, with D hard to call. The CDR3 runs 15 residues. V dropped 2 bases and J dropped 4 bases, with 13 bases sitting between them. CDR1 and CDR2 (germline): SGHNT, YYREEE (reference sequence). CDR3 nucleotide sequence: TGTGCCAGCAGCTTAAGCACAGAGCTGAATCAGCCCCAGCATTTT. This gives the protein CASSLSTELNQPQHF.

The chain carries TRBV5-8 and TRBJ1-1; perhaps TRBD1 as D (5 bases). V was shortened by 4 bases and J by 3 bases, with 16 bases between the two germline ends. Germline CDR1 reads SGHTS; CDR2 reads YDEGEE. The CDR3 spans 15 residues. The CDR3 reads CASSQTPPGHTEAFF. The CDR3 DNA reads TGTGCCAGCAGCCAGACTCCCCCAGGGCACACTGAAGCTTTCTTT.

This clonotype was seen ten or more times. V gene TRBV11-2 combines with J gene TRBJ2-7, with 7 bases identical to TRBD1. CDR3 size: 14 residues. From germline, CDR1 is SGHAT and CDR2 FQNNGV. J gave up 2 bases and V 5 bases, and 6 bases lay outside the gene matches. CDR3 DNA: TGTGCCAGCAGCCTCAGGACAGGAACCTACGAGCAGTACTTC. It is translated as CASSLRTGTYEQYF.

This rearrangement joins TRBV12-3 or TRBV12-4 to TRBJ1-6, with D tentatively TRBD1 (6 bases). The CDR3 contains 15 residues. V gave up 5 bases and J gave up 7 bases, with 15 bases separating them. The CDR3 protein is CASSLRQELNSPLHF. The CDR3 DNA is TGTGCCAGCAGTCTCCGACAGGAACTAAATTCACCCCTCCACTTT.

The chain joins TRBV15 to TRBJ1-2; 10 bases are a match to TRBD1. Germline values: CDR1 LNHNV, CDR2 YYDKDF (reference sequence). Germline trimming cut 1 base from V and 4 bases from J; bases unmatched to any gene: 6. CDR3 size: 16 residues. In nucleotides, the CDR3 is TGTGCCACCAGCAGAGGAGCGGGGGACAGGGGCTATGGCTACACCTTC. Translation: CATSRGAGDRGYGYTF.

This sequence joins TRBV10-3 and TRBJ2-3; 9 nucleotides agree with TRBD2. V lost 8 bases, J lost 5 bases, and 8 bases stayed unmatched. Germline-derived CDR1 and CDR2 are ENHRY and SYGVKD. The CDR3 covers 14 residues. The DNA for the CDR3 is TGTGCCATCGGGCGGGGGGGGCCTCGAGATACGCAGTATTTT. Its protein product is CAIGRGGPRDTQYF.

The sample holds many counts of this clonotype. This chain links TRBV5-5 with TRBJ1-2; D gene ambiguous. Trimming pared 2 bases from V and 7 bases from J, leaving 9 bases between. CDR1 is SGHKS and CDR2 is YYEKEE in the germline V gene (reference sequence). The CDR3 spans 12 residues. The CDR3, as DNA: TGTGCCAGCAGCTTTGGGGTTGTTGGCTACACCTTC. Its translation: CASSFGVVGYTF.

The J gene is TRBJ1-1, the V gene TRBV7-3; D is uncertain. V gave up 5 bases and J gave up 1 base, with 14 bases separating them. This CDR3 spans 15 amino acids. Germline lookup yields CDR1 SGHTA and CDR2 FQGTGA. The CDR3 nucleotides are TGTGCCAGCAGCCCCTTAAGCCGGAGGAACACTGAAGCTTTCTTT. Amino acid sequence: CASSPLSRRNTEAFF.

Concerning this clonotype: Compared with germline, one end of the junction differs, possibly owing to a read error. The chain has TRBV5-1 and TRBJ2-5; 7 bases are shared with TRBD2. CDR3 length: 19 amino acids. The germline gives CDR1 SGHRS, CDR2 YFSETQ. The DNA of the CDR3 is TGTGCTAGCAGCGTGGGTTCGCGGGGAGCGGGGTATTTCCAAGAGACCCAGTACTTC. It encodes CASSVGSRGAGYFQETQYF.

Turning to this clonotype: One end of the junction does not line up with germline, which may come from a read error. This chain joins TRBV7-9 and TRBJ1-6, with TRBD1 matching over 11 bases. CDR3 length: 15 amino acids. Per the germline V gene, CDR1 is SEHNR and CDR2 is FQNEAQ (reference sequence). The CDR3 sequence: CASSLGDRGNSPHHF. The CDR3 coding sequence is TGTGCCAGCAGCTTAGGGGACAGGGGGAATTCTCCCCACCACTTT. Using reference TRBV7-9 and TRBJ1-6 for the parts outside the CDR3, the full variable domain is DTGVSQNPRHKITKRGQNVTFRCDPISEHNRLYWYRQTLGQGPEFLTYFQNEAQLEKSRLLSDRFSAERPKGSFSTLEIQRTEQGDSAMYLCASSLGDRGNSPHHFGNGTRLTVT.